This entry concerns a single T cell receptor (beta chain). The sample originates from a study of T cell changes during pregnancy in multiple sclerosis. Sequencing used immunoSEQ multiplex PCR; TCRdb keeps in-frame clones, though not all of them. Counted here are 60,000 to 90,000 clones, just over 90% occurring once; the ten biggest clones make up about 2.5%. The sequence came from a female donor in good health, enrolled as a control in a pregnancy study. Sample: peripheral blood, taken after pregnancy.

CDR3 sequence: CASSMSHRSLNYGYTF. The CDR3 DNA is TGTGCCAGTAGTATGTCCCACAGGTCCCTTAACTATGGCTACACCTTC. This sequence joins TRBV19 and TRBJ1-2; the D gene is possibly TRBD1 (5 bases). The germline CDR1 and CDR2 sequences are LNHDA and SQIVND (reference sequence). V dropped 3 bases and J dropped 1 base, with 15 bases sitting between them. The CDR3 contains 16 residues.